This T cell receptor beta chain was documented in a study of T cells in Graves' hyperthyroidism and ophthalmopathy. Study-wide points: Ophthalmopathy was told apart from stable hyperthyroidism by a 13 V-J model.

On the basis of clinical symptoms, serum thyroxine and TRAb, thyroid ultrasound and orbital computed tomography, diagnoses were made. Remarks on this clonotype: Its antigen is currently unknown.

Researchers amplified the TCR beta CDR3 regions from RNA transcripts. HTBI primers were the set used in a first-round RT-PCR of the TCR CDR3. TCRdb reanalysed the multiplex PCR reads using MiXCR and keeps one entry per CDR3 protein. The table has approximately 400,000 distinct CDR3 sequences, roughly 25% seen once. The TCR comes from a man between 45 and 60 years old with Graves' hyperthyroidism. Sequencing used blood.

The CDR3 DNA is TGCAGTGCTCCTATCCTCACAGATACGCAGTATTTT. Protein sequence: CSAPILTDTQYF. The V and J genes are TRBV20-1 and TRBJ2-3, with D unresolved. V was shortened by 5 bases and J by 2 bases, with 8 bases between the two germline ends. This CDR3 comprises 12 residues. CDR1 is DFQATT, CDR2 SNEGSKA, per germline (reference sequence).